These 30 T cell receptor beta chains originate from one sample sequenced in a study of blood T cells in healthy people across ages. PCR was performed a second time for about 7 to 11 cycles using a sample-barcoded 5' primer and a J-beta primer mix. Each CDR3 protein is one row after TCRdb ran MiXCR on the 5' RACE reads. This table holds 850,000 or so distinct CDR3 sequences, more than 25% found once. Sequencing used blood. The receptors were gathered from a woman older than 75 in good health.

Turning to this clonotype: This is likely a read error, given that the CDR3 carries no conserved phenylalanine or tryptophan at its end. The CDR3 coding sequence is TGTGCCAGCAGTTACCGGGGCCGGGAGACCCAGTACGTC. This gives the protein CASSYRGRETQYV. The chain links TRBV6-5 to TRBJ2-5, with D perhaps TRBD1 or TRBD2 (5 bases each). The CDR3 loop spans 13 amino acids. Trimming took 2 bases from V and 5 from J, leaving 9 bases between them. The germline CDR1 and CDR2 sequences are MNHEY and SVGAGI.

In this sample, this clonotype turned up many times. This chain connects TRBV5-1 to TRBJ1-2, with TRBD1 matching over 7 bases. The V and J ends lost 4 bases and 4 bases, in that order; junction bases with no gene match: 7. Germline V gene data show CDR1 as SGHRS and CDR2 as YFSETQ. CDR3 length: 14 residues. The CDR3 DNA follows: TGCGCCAGCAGCCTCCCCGACAGGGCCTATGGCTACACCTTC. This codes for CASSLPDRAYGYTF.

This clonotype was seen a few times. This may be a read error: a much more frequent sequence differs by one nucleotide. The rearrangement links TRBV9 to TRBJ2-5; 8 positions match TRBD1. The CDR3 length is 14 residues. Germline V gene sequence: CDR1 SGDLS, CDR2 YYNGEE. The V segment lost 5 bases and the J segment 2 bases; nucleotides outside the gene matches: 5. This CDR3 is CASRGTGNQETQYF. DNA for the CDR3: TGTGCCAGCAGGGGGACAGGAAATCAAGAGACCCAGTACTTC.

The V and J genes are TRBV6-2 or TRBV6-3 and TRBJ1-1; D is uncertain. The CDR3 consists of 14 residues. Germline loops: CDR1 MNHEY, CDR2 SVGEGT. With 5 bases removed from V and 4 bases from J, the gap between germline ends came to 14 bases. The CDR3: CASSHWQVGTEAFF. The CDR3, as DNA: TGTGCCAGCAGTCACTGGCAGGTGGGCACTGAAGCTTTCTTT.

This clonotype turned up a few times. This may be a read error: a much more frequent sequence differs by one nucleotide. The chain has TRBV6-5 and TRBJ2-7; D possibly corresponds to TRBD1 (6 bases). The CDR3 has 15 amino acids. Germline assignment: CDR1 MNHEY and CDR2 SVGAGI. CDR3 protein: CTSRRDIAQAYEQYF. The CDR3 coding sequence is TGTACCAGCAGAAGGGACATTGCCCAGGCCTACGAGCAGTACTTC.

This clonotype was recorded at least ten times. The rearrangement uses TRBV6-5 and TRBJ2-3, with D tentatively TRBD1 or TRBD2 (5 bases each). Germline loops: CDR1 MNHEY, CDR2 SVGAGI. The CDR3 consists of 11 residues. With 2 bases removed from V and 10 bases from J, the gap between germline ends came to 7 bases. CDR3 protein: CASSYLGAQYF. CDR3 coding DNA: TGTGCCAGCAGTTACCTGGGGGCGCAGTATTTT.

Details on this clonotype: It may be a read error: a sequence one base away is much more abundant. The chain is built from TRBV7-9 and TRBJ2-1; D gene uncertain. CDR3 length: 15 amino acids. Germline V CDR1 and CDR2: SEHNR, FQNEAQ (reference sequence). V was trimmed by 3 bases and J by 5 bases, leaving 14 bases between them. The CDR3 coding sequence is TGTGCCAGCAGCTTCGGCAGGAGCCTGGACAATGAGCAGTTCTTC. Protein product: CASSFGRSLDNEQFF.

The table lists this clonotype with many counts. This sequence joins TRBV7-2 and TRBJ2-4; 10 positions match TRBD1. The J segment lost 5 bases and the V segment lost 5 bases, leaving 12 bases of the junction unmatched. This CDR3 is built from 17 residues. Germline V gene data show CDR1 as SGHTA and CDR2 as FQGNSA. The CDR3 is CASSPSPGQGYQNIQYF. CDR3 in DNA: TGTGCCAGCAGCCCCTCTCCGGGACAGGGGTACCAAAACATTCAGTACTTC.

There are many counts of this clonotype. The V gene is TRBV4-1, the J gene TRBJ2-3, with 11 positions matching TRBD2. The CDR3 runs 15 residues. Germline lookup yields CDR1 MGHRA and CDR2 YSYEKL. The V gene end was trimmed by 1 base and the J gene end by 5 bases; junction bases not matched to a gene: 2. CDR3 loop: CASSQVLAGGDTQYF. The CDR3 nucleotides read TGCGCCAGCAGCCAAGTTCTAGCGGGAGGAGATACGCAGTATTTT.

The chain combines TRBV24-1 with TRBJ2-1; D gene unclear. Germline loops: CDR1 KGHDR, CDR2 SFDVKD. The CDR3 sequence is 16 residues long. V was trimmed by 4 bases and J by 0 bases, leaving 12 bases between them. The CDR3 DNA reads as TGTGCCACCAGTGAGTTCCCTGCGGACTCCTACAATGAGCAGTTCTTC. The encoded protein is CATSEFPADSYNEQFF.

This clonotype was observed at least ten times. V usage is TRBV5-5 and J usage is TRBJ2-1, with 7 bases identical to TRBD1. CDR1 is SGHKS and CDR2 is YYEKEE in the germline V gene (reference sequence). The CDR3 is 15 residues long. The V and J ends lost 3 bases and 0 bases, in that order; junction bases with no gene match: 3. CDR3 sequence: CASSYRDSSYNEQFF. CDR3 coding DNA: TGTGCCAGCAGCTACAGGGACAGCTCCTACAATGAGCAGTTCTTC.

Many counts were recorded for this clonotype. J is TRBJ2-5 and V is TRBV11-2; 10 nucleotides match TRBD2. CDR1 is SGHAT and CDR2 is FQNNGV in the germline V gene. The CDR3 consists of 15 residues. With V trimmed by 3 bases and J by 2 bases, 3 bases remained unmatched. CDR3 loop: CASSFASGSQETQYF. In nucleotides, the CDR3 is TGTGCCAGCAGCTTCGCTAGCGGGAGTCAAGAGACCCAGTACTTC.

This clonotype has just a few counts. The chain joins TRBV30 to TRBJ2-5, with D maybe TRBD2 (5 bases). The ends were cut back, 1 base at V and 5 bases at J, with 11 bases in the middle. CDR1 GTSNPN and CDR2 SVGIG come from the germline V gene (reference sequence). The CDR3 covers 13 residues. The CDR3 DNA sequence: TGTGCCTGGAGTGGTGGAGGAAGGGAGACCCAGTACTTC. It yields the protein CAWSGGGRETQYF.

This clonotype was counted between two and nine times. The chain couples TRBV7-2 to TRBJ1-5, with D possibly being TRBD1 (5 bases). This CDR3 spans 12 amino acids. The V end was cut by 5 bases, the J end by 6 bases, with 8 bases between. Germline loops: CDR1 SGHTA, CDR2 FQGNSA. The CDR3 protein is CASSRGSQPQHF. As DNA, the CDR3 is TGTGCCAGCAGCCGGGGGAGTCAGCCCCAGCATTTT.

The rearrangement uses TRBV29-1 and TRBJ1-4; the match to TRBD1 covers 9 bases. CDR1 is SQVTM, CDR2 ANQGSEA, per germline. The CDR3 runs to 12 residues. Unmatched junction bases numbered 3, after V lost 6 bases and J lost 7 bases. CDR3 sequence (DNA): TGCAGCGTGAAGGACAGGGGTGAAAAACTGTTTTTT. Its protein product is CSVKDRGEKLFF.

The V and J genes are TRBV13 and TRBJ1-2; no firm D call. Germline-derived CDR1 and CDR2 are PRHDT and FYEKMQ (reference sequence). This CDR3 spans 12 amino acids. V shed 5 bases and J shed 4 bases, with 8 bases lying between them. CDR3 nucleotides: TGTGCCAGCAGCCCTACCCCCTATGGCTACACCTTC. Translated: CASSPTPYGYTF.

This clonotype was counted at least ten times. The V and J genes are TRBV27 and TRBJ2-7; TRBD1 matches 10 bases. This CDR3 has 14 residues. Trimming took 2 bases from V and 5 from J; bases not matched to a gene: 3. CDR1 and CDR2 (germline): MNHEY, SMNVEV (reference sequence). The DNA for the CDR3 is TGTGCCAGCAGTTTAGGGACAGGGGTGAACGAGCAGTACTTC. This translates into CASSLGTGVNEQYF.

This clonotype was picked up one time. The chain combines TRBV5-1 with TRBJ2-1, with 7 bases lining up with TRBD2. The CDR3 loop spans 17 amino acids. V dropped 4 bases and J dropped 0; count of bases not matched to a gene: 10. The germline CDR1 and CDR2 sequences are SGHRS and YFSETQ. CDR3 DNA sequence: TGCGCCAGCAGCGCAGGACATTCTAGCGGCTCCTACAATGAGCAGTTCTTC. Protein sequence: CASSAGHSSGSYNEQFF. The variable domain in full, with the rest retrieved from reference TRBV5-1 and TRBJ2-1, is KAGVTQTPRYLIKTRGQQVTLSCSPISGHRSVSWYQQTPGQGLQFLFEYFSETQRNKGNFPGRFSGRQFSNSRSEMNVSTLELGDSALYLCASSAGHSSGSYNEQFFGPGTRLTVL.

The chain carries TRBV12-3 or TRBV12-4 and TRBJ1-1; TRBD1 is a possible D gene (6 bases). V dropped 5 bases and J dropped 12 bases, with 19 bases sitting between them. The CDR3 consists of 13 residues. CDR3 sequence (DNA): TGTGCCAGCAGTCCCCGGACAGCCCTGATGACTTTCTTT. Amino acids: CASSPRTALMTFF.

This clonotype occurred once. Since a much larger clone is just one base distant, this may be a read error. V gene TRBV9 combines with J gene TRBJ2-1, with 9 nucleotides matching TRBD2. The closer fit of TRBJ2-7 to the DNA end suggests the J call may be wrong. The germline CDR1 and CDR2 sequences are SGDLS and YYNGEE. The CDR3 loop spans 16 amino acids. CDR3 region: CASSVYASGVYNEQYF. CDR3 nucleotides: TGTGCCAGCAGCGTATATGCTAGCGGGGTGTACAATGAGCAGTACTTC.

The V gene is TRBV27, the J gene TRBJ1-2; D possibly corresponds to TRBD1 (5 bases). Germline values: CDR1 MNHEY, CDR2 SMNVEV (reference sequence). The CDR3 runs to 15 residues. Trimming shortened V by 5 bases and J by 4 bases, and 17 bases separated the two germline ends. The CDR3 DNA reads as TGTGCCAGCAGTAGGGTGGGGGACTTTGGCTATGGCTACACCTTC. Protein: CASSRVGDFGYGYTF.

The chain joins TRBV4-3 to TRBJ2-4, with D possibly matching TRBD1 (5 bases). Near its end, the DNA agrees better with TRBJ2-5, so the J call may be wrong. There are 15 residues in the CDR3. Germline V CDR1 and CDR2: LGHNA, YSLEER. The CDR3 nucleotides read TGCGCCAGCAGCCAAGACGCCAGGGTTGCAGAGACCCAGTACTTC. It is translated as CASSQDARVAETQYF.

The sample holds a few counts of this clonotype. The genes are TRBV11-3 and TRBJ2-1, with 13 bases that match TRBD2. Germline assignment: CDR1 SGHNT and CDR2 YENEEA. The CDR3 consists of 17 residues. V dropped 0 bases and J dropped 7; count of bases not matched to a gene: 6. CDR3 protein: CASSLDRTSGGENEQFF. The CDR3 DNA reads TGTGCCAGCAGCTTAGATCGAACTAGCGGGGGGGAAAATGAGCAGTTCTTC.

For this clonotype: A much larger clone lies a single base off, so this may be a read error. The chain employs TRBV12-3 or TRBV12-4 and TRBJ2-3, with D uncertain. The CDR3 consists of 14 residues. In nucleotides, the CDR3 is TGTGCCAGCAGTTGGAGAGCCGGCACAGATGCGCAGTATTTT. Translation gives CASSWRAGTDAQYF.

This clonotype appeared many times. The chain couples TRBV7-2 to TRBJ2-3, with 13 bases that match TRBD2. Germline V gene data show CDR1 as SGHTA and CDR2 as FQGNSA. Trimming removed 0 bases from V and 4 bases from J; junction bases left unmatched: 4. The CDR3 has 17 residues. The CDR3 region is CASSLATSGGVADTQYF. CDR3 nucleotide sequence: TGTGCCAGCAGCTTAGCTACTAGCGGGGGGGTTGCAGATACGCAGTATTTT.

Comments on this clonotype: A much larger clonotype is one base distant, so this may be a read error. J is TRBJ2-7 and V is TRBV18; tentative D call: TRBD1 (5 bases). The CDR3 has 16 amino acids. Germline values: CDR1 KGHSH, CDR2 LQKENI. The CDR3 loop reads CACSPPNRLRSYEQYF. CDR3 sequence (DNA): TGTGCCTGCTCACCTCCCAACAGGCTCCGAAGTTACGAGCAGTACTTC. Full variable domain (rest looked up from reference TRBV18 and TRBJ2-7): NAGVMQNPRHLVRRRGQEARLRCSPMKGHSHVYWYRQLPEEGLKFMVYLQKENIIDESGMPKERFSAEFPKEGPSILRIQQVVRGDSAAYFCACSPPNRLRSYEQYFGPGTRLTVT.

This clonotype was seen many times. The junction and the germline gene differ at one end; a read error may be behind it. CDR3 coding DNA: TGCGCCAGCAGCCCGGCGGGACAGCAAGAGACCCAGTACTTC. Protein: CASSPAGQQETQYF. This chain links TRBV11-2 with TRBJ2-5; tentatively, D is TRBD1 (7 bases). CDR3 size: 14 residues. Germline values: CDR1 SGHAT, CDR2 FQNNGV.

V usage is TRBV28 and J usage is TRBJ1-2; the D is unclear. The V gene's germline CDR1 is MDHEN and CDR2 SYDVKM. Trimming removed 8 bases at V and 4 bases at J, with 14 bases between. The CDR3 consists of 13 residues. The CDR3 spells CASHRVTSYGYTF. Written as DNA, the CDR3 is TGTGCCAGCCATAGAGTGACTAGCTATGGCTACACCTTC.

This clonotype was picked up a small number of times. A much larger clone lies one base from this, so it may be a read error. The rearrangement uses TRBV7-2 and TRBJ2-7; TRBD2 agrees at 15 bases. With 5 bases clipped from V and 7 bases from J, the junction kept 9 bases outside the gene matches. The CDR3 spans 16 residues. From germline, CDR1 is SGHTA and CDR2 FQGNSA. This CDR3 reads CASSRTSGGVYNEQYF. In DNA, the CDR3 is TGTGCCAGCAGCAGGACTAGCGGGGGGGTCTACAATGAGCAGTACTTC.

Comments on this clonotype: Since a much larger clone is just one base distant, this may be a read error. The chain uses TRBV6-6 and TRBJ2-7; D remains unclear. The V end was cut by 0 bases, the J end by 7 bases, with 16 bases between. The germline CDR1 and CDR2 sequences are MNHNY and SVGAGI (reference sequence). This CDR3 spans 15 amino acids. The CDR3 sequence: CASSYSNAGYNEQYF. In DNA, the CDR3 is TGTGCCAGCAGTTACTCGAACGCAGGTTACAATGAGCAGTACTTC.